The 11 T cell receptor beta chains in this list originate from one sample, sequenced in a study of blood T cells in healthy people across ages. Alongside a J-beta primer mix, a sample-barcoded 5' primer served in a second PCR lasting about 7 to 12 cycles. TCRdb recomputed calls from the 5' RACE reads with MiXCR, one row per CDR3 protein. The data contain hundreds of thousands of distinct CDR3 sequences, approximately 31% of them singletons. Sequenced: blood. Source of these receptors: a woman at least 80 years old in good health.

This clonotype was observed a handful of times. CDR3 in DNA: TGTGCCAGCAGTGATTGGAATAATGAAAAACTGTTTTTT. Protein sequence: CASSDWNNEKLFF. The chain employs TRBV12-3 or TRBV12-4 and TRBJ1-4; D remains unclear. The CDR3 spans 13 residues. Trimming removed 5 bases at V and 4 bases at J, with 8 bases between.

The V call is TRBV4-2, the J call TRBJ2-7; D perhaps matches TRBD1 (6 bases). CDR1 and CDR2 (germline): LGHNA, YNFKEQ. CDR3 length equals 14 residues. Between the trimmed V and J ends, which lost 8 bases and 0 bases, there was a span of 14 bases. This CDR3 reads CASGSAGVSYEQYF. CDR3 DNA: TGTGCCAGCGGAAGTGCAGGGGTCTCCTACGAGCAGTACTTC.

There are a few counts of this clonotype. A much larger clonotype is one base distant, so this may be a read error. This rearrangement joins TRBV7-3 to TRBJ2-1; 14 bases map to TRBD2. Matching the DNA end better, TRBJ2-7 makes the J call doubtful. The CDR3 runs to 19 residues. Germline CDR1 is SGHTA and CDR2 is FQGTGA. CDR3 in amino acids: CASSPLGLAGAQGYNEQYF. CDR3 DNA: TGTGCCAGCAGCCCATTGGGACTAGCGGGGGCCCAGGGGTACAATGAGCAGTACTTC.

This clonotype occurred a few times. V usage is TRBV20-1 and J usage is TRBJ1-5; TRBD1 aligns across 11 bases. This CDR3 contains 14 residues. Trimming cost V 3 bases and J 6 bases; bases outside gene matches: 4. CDR1 DFQATT and CDR2 SNEGSKA come from the germline V gene (reference sequence). The CDR3 sequence is CSARGQGERQPQHF. The CDR3 DNA reads TGCAGTGCTAGGGGACAGGGGGAACGTCAGCCCCAGCATTTT.

This clonotype was counted ten times or more. The gene calls are TRBV6-6 and TRBJ1-2; possible D gene TRBD1, 6 bases. The CDR3 length is 17 residues. Per germline, CDR1 MNHNY and CDR2 SVGAGI (reference sequence). Trimming cost V 0 bases and J 8 bases, with 22 bases left between them. This CDR3 reads CASSYSVRGGGWKGYTF. CDR3 nucleotide sequence: TGTGCCAGCAGTTACTCTGTCCGGGGGGGCGGATGGAAGGGCTACACCTTC.

This chain uses TRBV6-1 with TRBJ1-1, with 11 bases matching TRBD1. V shed 7 bases and J 3 bases; nucleotides not matched to a gene: 4. Germline values: CDR1 MNHNS, CDR2 SASEGT. The CDR3 is 14 residues long. The CDR3 nucleotides read TGTGCCAGCACCTGGACAGGGGGCGACACTGAAGCTTTCTTT. Its translation: CASTWTGGDTEAFF.

V is TRBV6-5 and J is TRBJ2-3; D tentatively reads TRBD1 or TRBD2 (5 bases each). Germline CDR1 and CDR2: MNHEY and SVGAGI. V lost 6 bases to trimming and J lost 6 bases, with 19 bases between them. The CDR3 runs 15 residues. CDR3 nucleotide sequence: TGTGCCAGCAGAACCGGGGACCGAGGATGGGATACGCAGTATTTT. This gives the protein CASRTGDRGWDTQYF.

V is TRBV28 and J is TRBJ1-2, with no clear D. The CDR3 runs 12 residues. CDR1 MDHEN and CDR2 SYDVKM come from the germline V gene. The germline V and J ends were trimmed by 3 bases and 13 bases, with 15 bases remaining between them. The CDR3 coding sequence is TGTGCCAGCAGTTTGTTTCGGGGATTAAGCACCTTC. Its protein is CASSLFRGLSTF.

This clonotype appeared many times. The rearrangement links TRBV7-9 to TRBJ1-2; 11 bases map to TRBD1. V shed 1 base and J 3 bases; nucleotides not matched to a gene: 4. The germline CDR1 and CDR2 sequences are SEHNR and FQNEAQ (reference sequence). This CDR3 has 16 amino acids. CDR3 in DNA: TGTGCCAGCAGCTTAGGGGGACAGGGGGTTTACTATGGCTACACCTTC. The encoded protein is CASSLGGQGVYYGYTF. The whole variable domain, remainder taken from reference TRBV7-9 and TRBJ1-2, is DTGVSQNPRHKITKRGQNVTFRCDPISEHNRLYWYRQTLGQGPEFLTYFQNEAQLEKSRLLSDRFSAERPKGSFSTLEIQRTEQGDSAMYLCASSLGGQGVYYGYTFGSGTRLTVV.

This clonotype was detected many times. A much bigger clone sits one base away, suggesting this may be a read error. V is TRBV29-1 and J is TRBJ2-5; 7 nucleotides align to TRBD1. The V and J ends lost 4 bases and 11 bases, in that order; junction bases with no gene match: 13. The CDR3 has 13 amino acids. Germline values: CDR1 SQVTM, CDR2 ANQGSEA. The CDR3: CSVVGGPTNEQYF. CDR3 nucleotides: TGCAGCGTTGTAGGGGGCCCTACCAATGAGCAGTACTTC.

This clonotype was counted between two and nine times. V and J are TRBV4-3 and TRBJ2-1; TRBD2 agrees at 9 bases. Germline trimming cut 0 bases from V and 2 bases from J; bases unmatched to any gene: 20. Germline lookup yields CDR1 LGHNA and CDR2 YSLEER. The CDR3 covers 22 residues. The CDR3 DNA reads TGCGCCAGCAGCCAAGATGGGATTCGGGACCGGAGCGGGAGGTCCCCCTACAATGAGCAGTTCTTC. Translation gives CASSQDGIRDRSGRSPYNEQFF.